This T cell receptor beta chain was sequenced during a study of T cell responses to AZD1222 COVID-19 vaccine. To note about this clone: Its antigen is unknown.

Study-wide findings and caveats: Targets within unmutated variant regions were reportedly found for nearly half of spike-specific TCRs. A rise in Spike-specific TCR breadth and depth followed two AZD1222 doses.

Trimming stripped 4 bases from V and 0 bases from J, with 8 bases between. CDR3 length equals 14 residues. Germline loops: CDR1 SGHKS, CDR2 YYEKEE (reference sequence). Measured with immunoSEQ multiplex PCR; TCRdb has only the in-frame clones, and not every one. The profile shows approximately 130,000 clones, over 85% of them singletons. The chain links TRBV5-5 to TRBJ1-3; D might be TRBD1 (5 bases). The sequence was collected from an adult in good health. The sample in question was peripheral blood, obtained on day 0 of AZD1222 vaccination. The CDR3 DNA reads as TGTGCCAGCAGCCCAGGGTTCTCTGGAAACACCATATATTTT. Its translation: CASSPGFSGNTIYF.